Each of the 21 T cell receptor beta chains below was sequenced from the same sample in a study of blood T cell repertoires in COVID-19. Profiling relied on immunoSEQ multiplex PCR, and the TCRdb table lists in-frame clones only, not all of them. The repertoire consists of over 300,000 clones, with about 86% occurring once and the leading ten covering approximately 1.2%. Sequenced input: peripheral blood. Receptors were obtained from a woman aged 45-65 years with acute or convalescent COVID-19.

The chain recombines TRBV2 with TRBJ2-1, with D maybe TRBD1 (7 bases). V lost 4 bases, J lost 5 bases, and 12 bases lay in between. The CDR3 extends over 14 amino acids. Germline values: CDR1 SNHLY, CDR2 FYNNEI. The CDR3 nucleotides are TGTGCCAGCAGTGTGACCAGGGGGGACAATGAGCAGTTCTTC. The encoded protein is CASSVTRGDNEQFF.

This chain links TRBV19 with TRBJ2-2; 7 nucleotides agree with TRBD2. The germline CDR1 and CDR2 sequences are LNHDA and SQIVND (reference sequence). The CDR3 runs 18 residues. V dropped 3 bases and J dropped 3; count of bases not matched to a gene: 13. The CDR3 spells CASSMGWLAAGYTGELFF. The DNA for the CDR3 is TGTGCCAGTAGTATGGGGTGGCTAGCGGCTGGTTACACCGGGGAGCTGTTTTTT.

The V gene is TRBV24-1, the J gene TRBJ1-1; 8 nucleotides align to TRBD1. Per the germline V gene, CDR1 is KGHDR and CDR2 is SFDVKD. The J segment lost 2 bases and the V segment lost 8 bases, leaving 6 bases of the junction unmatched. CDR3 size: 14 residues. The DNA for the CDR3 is TGTGCCACCATTTCGGACAGGGTTAACACTGAAGCTTTCTTT. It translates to CATISDRVNTEAFF.

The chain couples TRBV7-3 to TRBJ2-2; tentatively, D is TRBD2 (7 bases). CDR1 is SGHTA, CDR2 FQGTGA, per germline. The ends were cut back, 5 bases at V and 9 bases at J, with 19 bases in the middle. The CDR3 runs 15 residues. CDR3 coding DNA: TGTGCCAGCAGCGTCAGCTTAGGGGGGGCCAGGGAGCTGTTTTTT. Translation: CASSVSLGGARELFF.

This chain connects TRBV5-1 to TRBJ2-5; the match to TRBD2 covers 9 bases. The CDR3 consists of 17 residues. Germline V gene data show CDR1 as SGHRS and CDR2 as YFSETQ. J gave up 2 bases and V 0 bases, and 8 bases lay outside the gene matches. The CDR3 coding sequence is TGCGCCAGCAGCTTGGTAGCTAGCGGGGCGTTACAAGAGACCCAGTACTTC. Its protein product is CASSLVASGALQETQYF.

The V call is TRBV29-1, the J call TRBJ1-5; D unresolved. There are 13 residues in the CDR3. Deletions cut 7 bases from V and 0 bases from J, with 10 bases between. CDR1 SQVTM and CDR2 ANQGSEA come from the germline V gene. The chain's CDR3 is CSAPGSSNQPQHF. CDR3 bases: TGCAGCGCACCGGGGTCTAGCAATCAGCCCCAGCATTTT.

CDR3: CASSVTSGGGAFF. The CDR3 DNA is TGTGCCAGCAGTGTTACTAGCGGGGGGGGTGCGTTCTTC. V and J are TRBV6-4 and TRBJ2-1; TRBD2 aligns across 13 bases. Trimming removed 4 bases from V and 15 bases from J; junction bases left unmatched: 6. The CDR3 is 13 amino acids. Germline V gene sequence: CDR1 MRHNA, CDR2 SNTAGT.

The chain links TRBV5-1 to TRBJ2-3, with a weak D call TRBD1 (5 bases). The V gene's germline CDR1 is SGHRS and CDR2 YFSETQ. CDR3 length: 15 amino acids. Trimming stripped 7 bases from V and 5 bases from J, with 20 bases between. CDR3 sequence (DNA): TGCGCCAGCTCTCAAGCAGGGCCTCTTCAAGATACGCAGTATTTT. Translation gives CASSQAGPLQDTQYF.

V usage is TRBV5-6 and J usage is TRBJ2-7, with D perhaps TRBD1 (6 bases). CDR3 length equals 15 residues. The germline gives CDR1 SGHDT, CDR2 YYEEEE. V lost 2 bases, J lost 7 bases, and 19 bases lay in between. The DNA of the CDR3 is TGTGCCAGCAGCTTTGATCACAGGGAGCCGCGGGAGCAGTACTTC. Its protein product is CASSFDHREPREQYF. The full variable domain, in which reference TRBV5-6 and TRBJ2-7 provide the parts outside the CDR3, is DAGVTQSPTHLIKTRGQQVTLRCSPKSGHDTVSWYQQALGQGPQFIFQYYEEEERQRGNFPDRFSGHQFPNYSSELNVNALLLGDSALYLCASSFDHREPREQYFGPGTRLTVT.

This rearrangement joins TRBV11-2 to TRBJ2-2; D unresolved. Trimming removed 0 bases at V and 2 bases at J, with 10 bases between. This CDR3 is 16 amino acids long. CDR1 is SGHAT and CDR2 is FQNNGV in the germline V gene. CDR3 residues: CASSLELPTNTGELFF. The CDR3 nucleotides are TGTGCCAGCAGCTTAGAACTACCTACAAACACCGGGGAGCTGTTTTTT. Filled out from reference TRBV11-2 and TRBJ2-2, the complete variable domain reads EAGVAQSPRYKIIEKRQSVAFWCNPISGHATLYWYQQILGQGPKLLIQFQNNGVVDDSQLPKDRFSAERLKGVDSTLKIQPAKLEDSAVYLCASSLELPTNTGELFFGEGSRLTVL.

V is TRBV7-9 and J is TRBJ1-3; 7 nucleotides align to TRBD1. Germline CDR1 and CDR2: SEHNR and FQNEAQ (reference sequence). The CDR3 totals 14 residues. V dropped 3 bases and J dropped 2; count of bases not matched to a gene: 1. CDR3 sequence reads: CASSFQGAGNTIYF. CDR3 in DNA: TGTGCCAGCAGCTTTCAGGGGGCTGGAAACACCATATATTTT.

Written as DNA, the CDR3 is TGTGCCAGCGGACAAAGCTCCTACAATGAGCAGTTCTTC. This encodes CASGQSSYNEQFF. This chain connects TRBV2 to TRBJ2-1; D is possibly TRBD1 (5 bases). V was clipped by 8 bases and J by 0 bases, with 8 bases between them. The CDR3 is 13 residues long. CDR1 and CDR2 (germline): SNHLY, FYNNEI.

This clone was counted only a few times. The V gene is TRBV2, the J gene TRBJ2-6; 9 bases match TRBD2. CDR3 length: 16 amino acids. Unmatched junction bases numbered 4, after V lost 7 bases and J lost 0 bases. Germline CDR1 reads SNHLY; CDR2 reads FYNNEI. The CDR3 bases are TGTGCCAGCACGCTAGCGGGGTTCTCTGGGGCCAACGTCCTGACTTTC. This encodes CASTLAGFSGANVLTF. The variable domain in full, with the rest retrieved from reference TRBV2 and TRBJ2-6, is EPEVTQTPSHQVTQMGQEVILRCVPISNHLYFYWYRQILGQKVEFLVSFYNNEISEKSEIFDDQFSVERPDGSNFTLKIRSTKLEDSAMYFCASTLAGFSGANVLTFGAGSRLTVL.

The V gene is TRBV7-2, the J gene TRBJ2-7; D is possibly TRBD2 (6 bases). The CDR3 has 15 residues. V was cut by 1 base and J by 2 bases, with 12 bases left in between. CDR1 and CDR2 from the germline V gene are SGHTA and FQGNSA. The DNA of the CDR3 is TGTGCCAGCAGCTTAGAGGGCGGGAACCCCTACGAGCAGTACTTC. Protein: CASSLEGGNPYEQYF.

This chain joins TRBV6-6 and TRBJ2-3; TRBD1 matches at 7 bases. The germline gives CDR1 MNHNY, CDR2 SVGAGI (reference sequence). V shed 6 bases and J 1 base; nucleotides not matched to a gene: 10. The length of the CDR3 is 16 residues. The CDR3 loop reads CASRSRQGGRTDTQYF. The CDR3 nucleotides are TGTGCCAGCAGGAGTCGACAGGGTGGACGCACAGATACGCAGTATTTT.

CDR3 residues: CASSHTRTGMNTEAFF. Here the CDR3 DNA reads TGTGCCAGCAGCCATACTCGGACAGGGATGAACACTGAAGCTTTCTTT. The J gene is TRBJ1-1, the V gene TRBV7-9; 8 nucleotides line up with TRBD1. The CDR3 runs 16 residues. The germline V gene encodes CDR1 SEHNR and CDR2 FQNEAQ (reference sequence). J gave up 0 bases and V 5 bases, and 8 bases lay outside the gene matches.

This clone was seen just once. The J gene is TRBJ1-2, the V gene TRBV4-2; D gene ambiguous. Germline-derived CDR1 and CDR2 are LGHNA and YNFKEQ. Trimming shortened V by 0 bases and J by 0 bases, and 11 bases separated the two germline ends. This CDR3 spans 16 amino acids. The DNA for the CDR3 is TGTGCCAGCAGCCAAGATCCCCGAGGAGCTAACTATGGCTACACCTTC. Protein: CASSQDPRGANYGYTF.

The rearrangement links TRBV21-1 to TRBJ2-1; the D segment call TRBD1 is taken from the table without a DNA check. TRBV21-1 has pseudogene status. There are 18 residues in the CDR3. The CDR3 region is CASSTGQGSAGITNEQFF. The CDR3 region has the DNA TGTGCCAGCAGCACCGGACAGGGTTCGGCGGGTATTACCAATGAGCAGTTCTTC.

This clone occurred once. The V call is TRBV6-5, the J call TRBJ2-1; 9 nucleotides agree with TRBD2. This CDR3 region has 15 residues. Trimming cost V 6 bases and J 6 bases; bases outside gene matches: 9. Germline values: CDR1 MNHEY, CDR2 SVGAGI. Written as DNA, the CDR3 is TGTGCCAGCAGGGGAGCGGGGGGCCCCAGCAATGAGCAGTTCTTC. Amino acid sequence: CASRGAGGPSNEQFF.

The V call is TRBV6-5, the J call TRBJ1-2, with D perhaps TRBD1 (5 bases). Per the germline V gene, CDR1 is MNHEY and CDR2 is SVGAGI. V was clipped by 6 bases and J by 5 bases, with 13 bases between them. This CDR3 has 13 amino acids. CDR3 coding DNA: TGTGCCAGCAGCCGGCCCTCAGGGTATGGCTACACCTTC. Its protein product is CASSRPSGYGYTF.

The CDR3 here is CSASLMGQPFPEAFF. The CDR3 coding sequence is TGCAGTGCTAGTCTGATGGGACAGCCCTTTCCTGAAGCTTTCTTT. The chain employs TRBV20-1 and TRBJ1-1; 7 bases map to TRBD1. This CDR3 is built from 15 residues. Unmatched junction bases numbered 13, after V lost 3 bases and J lost 6 bases. The V gene's germline CDR1 is DFQATT and CDR2 SNEGSKA (reference sequence).